Below, one T cell receptor (beta chain) is given with its context. Antigen specificity is unknown. The data derive from a study of cytomegalovirus exposure and HLA in healthy donors. The study, taken as a whole, reports: Donors were assumed by presence/absence analyses to have roughly uniform sequencing depth.

Trimming removed 5 bases from V and 1 base from J; junction bases left unmatched: 5. The V gene's germline CDR1 is MNHEY and CDR2 SVGAGI. CDR3 length equals 15 residues. Researchers ran the PCR with 60 Vbeta and 13 Jbeta primers. Some clones are missing from TCRdb's copy, which holds only in-frame ones; the method was immunoSEQ multiplex PCR. This sample carries about 120,000 clones, approximately 74% of them seen once, and the ten largest clones take approximately 10%. The V gene is TRBV6-5, the J gene TRBJ2-7, with TRBD2 identical over 10 bases. The origin of this receptor is a woman in her forties or fifties in good health and CMV-seropositive. Sequencing was carried out using PBMCs. In DNA form, the CDR3 reads TGTGCCAGCAGTATTCATAGCGGGGGGTCCTACGAGCAGTACTTC. Its translation: CASSIHSGGSYEQYF.